This T cell receptor (beta chain) was sequenced for a study of cytomegalovirus exposure and HLA in healthy donors. The CDR3 is 17 amino acids. From germline, CDR1 is LNHNV and CDR2 YYDKDF (reference sequence). Trimming stripped 2 bases from V and 2 bases from J, with 19 bases between. Sequencing was performed with immunoSEQ multiplex PCR; in TCRdb, only in-frame clones are kept and a portion is missing. The sample has under 200,000 clones, 75% to 90% seen once. Source material: PBMCs. The origin of this receptor is a woman aged 18-29 years in good health and CMV-seronegative. This chain connects TRBV15 to TRBJ2-7, with D perhaps TRBD2 (5 bases). CDR3 amino acids: CATSRHAKGSGTYEQYF. The CDR3 DNA reads TGTGCCACCAGCAGACACGCCAAAGGGAGTGGGACCTACGAGCAGTACTTC.